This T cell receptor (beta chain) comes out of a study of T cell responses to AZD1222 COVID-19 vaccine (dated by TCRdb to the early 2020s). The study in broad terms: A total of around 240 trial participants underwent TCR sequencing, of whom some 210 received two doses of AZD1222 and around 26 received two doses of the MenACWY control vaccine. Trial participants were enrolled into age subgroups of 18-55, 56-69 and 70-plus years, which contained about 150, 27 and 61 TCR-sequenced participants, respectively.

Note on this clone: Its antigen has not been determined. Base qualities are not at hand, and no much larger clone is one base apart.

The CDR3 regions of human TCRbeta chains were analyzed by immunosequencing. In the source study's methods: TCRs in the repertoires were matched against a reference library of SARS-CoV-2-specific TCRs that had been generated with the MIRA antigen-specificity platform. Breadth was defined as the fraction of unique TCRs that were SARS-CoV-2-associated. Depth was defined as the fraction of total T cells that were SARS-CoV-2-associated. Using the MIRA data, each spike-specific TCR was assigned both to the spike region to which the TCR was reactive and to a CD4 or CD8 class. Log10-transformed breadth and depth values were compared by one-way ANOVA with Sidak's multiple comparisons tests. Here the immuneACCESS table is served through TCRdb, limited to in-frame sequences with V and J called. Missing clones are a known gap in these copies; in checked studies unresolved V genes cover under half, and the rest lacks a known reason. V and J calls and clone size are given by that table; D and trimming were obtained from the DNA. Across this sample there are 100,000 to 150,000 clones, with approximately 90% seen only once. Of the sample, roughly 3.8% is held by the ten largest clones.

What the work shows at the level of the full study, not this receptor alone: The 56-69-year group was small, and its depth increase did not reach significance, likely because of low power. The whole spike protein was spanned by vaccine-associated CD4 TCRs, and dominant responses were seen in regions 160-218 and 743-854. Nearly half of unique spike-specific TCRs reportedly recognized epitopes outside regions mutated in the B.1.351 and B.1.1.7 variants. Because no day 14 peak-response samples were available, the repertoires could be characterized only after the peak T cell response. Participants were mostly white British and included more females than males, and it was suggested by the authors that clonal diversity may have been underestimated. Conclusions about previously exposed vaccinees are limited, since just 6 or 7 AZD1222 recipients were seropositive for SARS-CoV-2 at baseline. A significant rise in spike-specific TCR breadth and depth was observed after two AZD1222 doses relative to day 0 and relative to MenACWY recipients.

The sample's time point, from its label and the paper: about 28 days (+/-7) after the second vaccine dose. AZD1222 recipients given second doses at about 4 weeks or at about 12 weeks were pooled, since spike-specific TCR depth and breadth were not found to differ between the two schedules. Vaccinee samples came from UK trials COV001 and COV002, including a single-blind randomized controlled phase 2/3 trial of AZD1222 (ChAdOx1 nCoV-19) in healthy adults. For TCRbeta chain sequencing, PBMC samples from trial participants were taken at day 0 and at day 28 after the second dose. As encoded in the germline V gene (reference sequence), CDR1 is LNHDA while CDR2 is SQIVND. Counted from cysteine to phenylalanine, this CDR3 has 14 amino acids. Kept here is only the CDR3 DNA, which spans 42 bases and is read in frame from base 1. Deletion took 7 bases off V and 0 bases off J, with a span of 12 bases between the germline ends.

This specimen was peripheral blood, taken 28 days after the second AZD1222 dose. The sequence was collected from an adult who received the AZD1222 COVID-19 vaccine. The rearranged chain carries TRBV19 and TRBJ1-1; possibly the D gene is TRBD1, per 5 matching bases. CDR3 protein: CASKGLGMNTEAFF. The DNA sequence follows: TGTGCCAGTAAGGGGCTCGGGATGAACACTGAAGCTTTCTTT.